The 2 T cell receptor beta chains listed next were all sequenced from one sample in a study of cytomegalovirus exposure and HLA in healthy donors (dated by TCRdb to about 2017). Library prep was done by the immunoSEQ multiplex PCR assay. A mixture of 60 forward primers for TCR Vbeta segments and 13 reverse primers for TCR Jbeta segments was used in the multiplex PCR. TCRdb limited this immuneACCESS table to in-frame rearrangements with V and J called. A share of clones is missing; checked studies link under half to unresolved V genes, and the rest is unexplained. Counted in this sample were about 92,000 clones; roughly 70% of them appeared once. The ten most abundant clones make up roughly 16% of the sample. Sample: PBMCs. These receptors were collected from a woman aged 18-35 years in good health and CMV-seropositive.

This clone has only a few counts. The chain links TRBV28 to TRBJ2-1, with 9 bases identical to TRBD2. CDR1 is MDHEN, CDR2 SYDVKM, per germline. There are 17 residues in the CDR3. Trimming removed 1 base from V and 4 bases from J; junction bases left unmatched: 8. The CDR3 DNA is TGTGCCAGCAGTTTATTTATTGGGACTAGCTTATACAATGAGCAGTTCTTC. Translated, it gives CASSLFIGTSLYNEQFF.

This clone was seen just once. The J gene is TRBJ2-2, the V gene TRBV4-2; 7 nucleotides align to TRBD2. In germline, CDR1 is LGHNA, CDR2 YNFKEQ. The V segment lost 1 base and the J segment 0 bases; nucleotides outside the gene matches: 20. This CDR3 spans 22 amino acids. The CDR3 loop is CASSQGRLGGSAGQANTGELFF. The CDR3 coding sequence is TGTGCCAGCAGCCAAGGAAGATTGGGGGGGTCGGCAGGGCAGGCGAACACCGGGGAGCTGTTTTTT.